This section outlines one T cell receptor beta chain sequence together with its context. In the original workflow: How many nucleated cells were present was estimated from reference gene primer amplification. The assay was immunoSEQ multiplex PCR, and TCRdb's table has in-frame clones only and misses some. V, J and clone size derive from that table, while D and trimming were established from the DNA sequence. The data hold around 700,000 clones, with about 87% observed a single time. The CDR3 length is 13 residues. CDR1 SGHRS and CDR2 YFSETQ come from the germline V gene. Trimming cost V 4 bases and J 2 bases, with 9 bases left between them. The data derive from a study of blood T cell repertoires in COVID-19. On the study more broadly: The study drew acute and convalescent COVID-19 samples from the United States, Italy and Spain. T cells, B-cell-depleted T cells, or PBMCs supplied cDNA or gDNA.

The TCR was taken from a woman under 30 with acute or convalescent COVID-19. The chain employs TRBV5-1 and TRBJ1-2, with no clear D. The sample taken for sequencing was peripheral blood. CDR3 DNA: TGCGCCAGCAGCCCCCTACAGAACTATGGCTACACCTTC. Amino acids: CASSPLQNYGYTF. Full variable domain (outside the CDR3, taken from reference TRBV5-1 and TRBJ1-2): KAGVTQTPRYLIKTRGQQVTLSCSPISGHRSVSWYQQTPGQGLQFLFEYFSETQRNKGNFPGRFSGRQFSNSRSEMNVSTLELGDSALYLCASSPLQNYGYTFGSGTRLTVV.